This TCR beta chain stems from a study of blood T cells in healthy people across ages. Overall study results and limits: CMV status of donors was not determined, possibly confounding expanded clonotype changes. Diversity figures based on one million T cells were deemed too low.

Worth noting for this clonotype: The antigen is not known.

The trim removed 4 bases at V and 11 bases at J, leaving 20 bases unmatched. This CDR3 contains 18 residues. Per germline, CDR1 MDHEN and CDR2 SYDVKM. PCR was performed a second time for about 6 to 12 cycles using a sample-barcoded 5' primer and a J-beta primer mix. TCRdb independently ran MiXCR on the 5' RACE reads; one entry per CDR3 protein. The sample shows hundreds of thousands of distinct CDR3 sequences, about 47% of them seen only once. The TCR originated in a man older than 75 in good health. The genes are TRBV28 and TRBJ2-5; the match to TRBD2 covers 12 bases. Sequencing was performed on blood. Here the CDR3 reads CASSWEASGRAPHNEQYF. The CDR3 DNA reads as TGTGCCAGCAGTTGGGAAGCTAGCGGGAGGGCCCCCCACAATGAGCAGTACTTC. Full variable domain (rest looked up from reference TRBV28 and TRBJ2-5): DVKVTQSSRYLVKRTGEKVFLECVQDMDHENMFWYRQDPGLGLRLIYFSYDVKMKEKGDIPEGYSVSREKKERFSLILESASTNQTSMYLCASSWEASGRAPHNEQYFGPGTRLLVL.